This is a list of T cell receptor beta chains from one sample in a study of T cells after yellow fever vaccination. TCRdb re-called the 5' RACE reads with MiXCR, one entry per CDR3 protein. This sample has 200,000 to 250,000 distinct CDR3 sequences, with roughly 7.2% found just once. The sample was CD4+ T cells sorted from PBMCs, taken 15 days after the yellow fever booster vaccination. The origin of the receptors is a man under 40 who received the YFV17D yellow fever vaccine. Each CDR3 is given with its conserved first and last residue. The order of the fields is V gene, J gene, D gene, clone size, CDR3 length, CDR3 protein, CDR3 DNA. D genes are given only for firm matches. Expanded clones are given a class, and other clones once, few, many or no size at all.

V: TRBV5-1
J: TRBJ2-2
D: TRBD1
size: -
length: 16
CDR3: CASSLAGTGQSGELFF
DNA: TGCGCCAGCAGCTTGGCCGGGACAGGTCAATCCGGGGAGCTGTTTTTT

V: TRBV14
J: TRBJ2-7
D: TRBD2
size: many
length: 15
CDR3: CASSPRTSGYVEQYF
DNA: TGTGCCAGCAGCCCGCGGACTAGCGGGTACGTTGAGCAGTACTTC

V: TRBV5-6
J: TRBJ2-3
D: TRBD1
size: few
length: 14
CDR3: CASSFRQGLDTQYF
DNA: TGTGCCAGCAGCTTCCGACAGGGTCTAGATACGCAGTATTTT

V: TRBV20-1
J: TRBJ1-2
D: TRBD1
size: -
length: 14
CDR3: CSASHRTGEYGYTF
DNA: TGCAGTGCCAGCCACCGGACAGGCGAATATGGCTACACCTTC

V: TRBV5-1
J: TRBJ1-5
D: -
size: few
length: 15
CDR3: CASSLAGEPNQPQHF
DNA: TGCGCCAGCAGCTTGGCCGGCGAACCCAATCAGCCCCAGCATTTT

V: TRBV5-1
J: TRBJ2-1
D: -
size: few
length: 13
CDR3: CASNEQTRSEQFF
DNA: TGCGCCAGCAACGAACAGACTAGGAGTGAGCAGTTCTTC

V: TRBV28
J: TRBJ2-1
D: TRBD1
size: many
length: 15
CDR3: CASSLANRGPDEQFF
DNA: TGTGCCAGCAGTTTGGCCAACAGGGGCCCGGATGAGCAGTTCTTC

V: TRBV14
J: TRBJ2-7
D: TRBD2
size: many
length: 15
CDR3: CASSPLGTRAYEQYF
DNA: TGTGCCAGCAGCCCCCTAGGGACTAGGGCCTACGAGCAGTACTTC

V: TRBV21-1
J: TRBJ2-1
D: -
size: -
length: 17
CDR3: CASSKAAGVRTYNEQFF
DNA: TGTGCCAGCAGCAAAGCCGCGGGCGTTAGGACGTACAATGAGCAGTTCTTC

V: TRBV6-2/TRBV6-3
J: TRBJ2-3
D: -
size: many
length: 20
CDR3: CASSYGVVSSGTPLSGTQYF
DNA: TGTGCCAGCAGTTACGGGGTAGTAAGTTCCGGCACACCTTTGTCGGGTACGCAGTATTTT

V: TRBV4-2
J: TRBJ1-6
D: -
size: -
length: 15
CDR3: CASSQDGSRGSPLHF
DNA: TGTGCCAGCAGCCAAGATGGAAGCAGAGGTTCACCCCTCCACTTT

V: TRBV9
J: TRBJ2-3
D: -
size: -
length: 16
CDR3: CASSVLWFSSTDTQYF
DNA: TGTGCCAGCAGCGTCTTGTGGTTTTCGTCCACAGATACGCAGTATTTT

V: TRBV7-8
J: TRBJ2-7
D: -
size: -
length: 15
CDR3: CASSPGAPRGYEQYF
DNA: TGTGCCAGCAGTCCCGGGGCGCCAAGGGGCTACGAGCAGTACTTC

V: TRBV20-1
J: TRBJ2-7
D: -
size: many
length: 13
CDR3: CSVRNDRNYEQYF
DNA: TGCAGTGTCAGAAACGACAGGAATTACGAGCAGTACTTC

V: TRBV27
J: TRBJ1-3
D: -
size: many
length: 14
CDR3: CASSRGGSGNTIYF
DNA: TGTGCCAGCAGTAGAGGGGGCTCTGGAAACACCATATATTTT

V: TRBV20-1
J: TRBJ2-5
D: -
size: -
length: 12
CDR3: CSARNPGGDQYF
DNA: TGCAGTGCTAGGAACCCAGGGGGGGACCAGTACTTC

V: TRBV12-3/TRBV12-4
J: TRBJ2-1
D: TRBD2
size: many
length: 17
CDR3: CASSFPPGLAGHNEQFF
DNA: TGTGCCAGCAGTTTCCCACCGGGACTAGCGGGGCACAATGAGCAGTTCTTC

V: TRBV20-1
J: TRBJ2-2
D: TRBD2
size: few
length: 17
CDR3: CSAPPASGSHVEGELFF
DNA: TGCAGTGCTCCCCCGGCTAGCGGGAGCCACGTAGAGGGGGAGCTGTTTTTT

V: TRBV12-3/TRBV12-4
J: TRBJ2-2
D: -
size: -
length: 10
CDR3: CASSLRELFF
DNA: TGTGCCAGCAGTCTTAGGGAGCTGTTTTTT

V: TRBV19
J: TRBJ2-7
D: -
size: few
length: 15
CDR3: CASSNGRGTTYEQYF
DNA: TGTGCCAGTAGTAACGGTAGGGGTACGACGTACGAGCAGTACTTC

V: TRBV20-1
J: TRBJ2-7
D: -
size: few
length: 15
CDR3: CSAITLGAGSYEQYF
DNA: TGCAGTGCCATCACCCTCGGCGCTGGCTCCTACGAGCAGTACTTC

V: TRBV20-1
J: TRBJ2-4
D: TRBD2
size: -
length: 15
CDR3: CSAQKREGSLDIQYF
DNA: TGCAGTGCCCAAAAGCGGGAGGGGAGTTTGGACATTCAGTACTTC

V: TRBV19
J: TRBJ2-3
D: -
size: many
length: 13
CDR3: CASRSGAADTQYF
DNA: TGTGCCAGTAGATCGGGAGCCGCAGATACGCAGTATTTT

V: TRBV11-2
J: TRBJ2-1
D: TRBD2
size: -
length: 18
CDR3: CASSPLSVRTSRYNEQFF
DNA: TGTGCCAGCAGCCCCCTAAGTGTCAGGACTAGCCGATACAATGAGCAGTTCTTC

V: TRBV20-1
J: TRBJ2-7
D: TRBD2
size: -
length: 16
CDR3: CSASAAGGRIFYEQYF
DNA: TGCAGTGCTAGCGCCGCAGGCGGGAGGATCTTCTACGAGCAGTACTTC

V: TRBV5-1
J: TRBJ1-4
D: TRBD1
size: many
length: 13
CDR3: CASSAGTDEKLFF
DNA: TGCGCCAGCAGCGCGGGGACAGATGAAAAACTGTTTTTT

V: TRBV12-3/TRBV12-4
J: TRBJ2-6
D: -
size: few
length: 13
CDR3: CASTFSGANVLTF
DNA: TGTGCCAGCACCTTCTCTGGGGCCAACGTCCTGACTTTC

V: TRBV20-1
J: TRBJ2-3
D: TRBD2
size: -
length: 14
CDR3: CSAEAGGNTDTQYF
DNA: TGCAGTGCAGAGGCGGGAGGGAACACAGATACGCAGTATTTT